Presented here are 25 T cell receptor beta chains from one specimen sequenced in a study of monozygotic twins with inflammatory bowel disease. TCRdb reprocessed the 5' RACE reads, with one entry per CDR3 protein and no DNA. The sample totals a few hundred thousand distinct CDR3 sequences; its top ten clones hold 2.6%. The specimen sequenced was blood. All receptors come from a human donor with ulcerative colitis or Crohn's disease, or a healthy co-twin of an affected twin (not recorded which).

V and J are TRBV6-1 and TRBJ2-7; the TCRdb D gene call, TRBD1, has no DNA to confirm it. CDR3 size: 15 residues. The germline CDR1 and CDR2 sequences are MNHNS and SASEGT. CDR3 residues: CASSEAGAKFHEQYF.

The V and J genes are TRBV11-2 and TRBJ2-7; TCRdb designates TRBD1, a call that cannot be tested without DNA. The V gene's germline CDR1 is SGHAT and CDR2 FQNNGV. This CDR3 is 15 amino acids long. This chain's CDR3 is CASTRRDRGSYEQYF.

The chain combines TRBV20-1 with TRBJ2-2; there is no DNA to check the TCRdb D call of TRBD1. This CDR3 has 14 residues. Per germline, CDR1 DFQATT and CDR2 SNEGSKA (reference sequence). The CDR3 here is CSATTGLDTGELFF.

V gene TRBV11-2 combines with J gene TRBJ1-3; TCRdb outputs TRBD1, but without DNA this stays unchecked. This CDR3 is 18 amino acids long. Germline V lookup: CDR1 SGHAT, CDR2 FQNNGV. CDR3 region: CASSTGSGQGEIQNTIYF.

The CDR3 here is CASSPRPTETQYF. This chain joins TRBV7-2 and TRBJ2-5; TCRdb's assignment of TRBD1 cannot be checked, as there is no DNA. The CDR3 runs 13 residues. Germline V gene lookup returns CDR1 SGHTA and CDR2 FQGNSA.

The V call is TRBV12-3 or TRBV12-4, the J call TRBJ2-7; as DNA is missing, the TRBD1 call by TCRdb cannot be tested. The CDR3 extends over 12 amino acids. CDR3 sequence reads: CASGGSAYEQYF.

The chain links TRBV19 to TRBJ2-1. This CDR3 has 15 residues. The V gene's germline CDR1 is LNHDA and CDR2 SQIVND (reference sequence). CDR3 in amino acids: CASSIDYVSYNEQFF.

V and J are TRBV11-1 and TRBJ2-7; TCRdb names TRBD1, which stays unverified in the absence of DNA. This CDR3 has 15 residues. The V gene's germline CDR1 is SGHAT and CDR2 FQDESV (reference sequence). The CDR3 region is CASSLGRQGRYEQYF.

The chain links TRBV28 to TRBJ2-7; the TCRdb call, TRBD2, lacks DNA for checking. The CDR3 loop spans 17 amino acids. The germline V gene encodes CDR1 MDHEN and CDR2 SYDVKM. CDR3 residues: CASPPSPGTSEAYEQYF.

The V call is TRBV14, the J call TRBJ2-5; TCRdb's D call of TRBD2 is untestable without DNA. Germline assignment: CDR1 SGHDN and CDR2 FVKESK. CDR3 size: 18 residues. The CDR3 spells CASSHPRTSGGLQETQYF.

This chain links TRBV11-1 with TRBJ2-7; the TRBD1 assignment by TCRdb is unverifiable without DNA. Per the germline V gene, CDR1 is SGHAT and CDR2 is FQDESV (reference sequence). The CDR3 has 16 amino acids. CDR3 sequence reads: CASSLVSAYGGYEQYF.

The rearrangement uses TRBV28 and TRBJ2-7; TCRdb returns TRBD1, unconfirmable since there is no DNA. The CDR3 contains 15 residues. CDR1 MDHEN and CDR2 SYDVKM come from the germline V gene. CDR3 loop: CASSQIQGFRYEQYF.

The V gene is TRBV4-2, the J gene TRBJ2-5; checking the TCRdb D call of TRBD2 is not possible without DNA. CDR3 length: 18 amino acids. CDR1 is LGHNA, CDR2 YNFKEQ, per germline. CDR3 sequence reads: CASSQGWSSGGTQETQYF.

The chain's CDR3 is CASSPRGSGGVTGELFF. The chain employs TRBV5-4 and TRBJ2-2; no DNA is available, so the TRBD2 call from TCRdb remains unchecked. The germline V gene encodes CDR1 SGHNT and CDR2 YYREEE (reference sequence). CDR3 size: 17 residues. Together with reference TRBV5-4 and TRBJ2-2, the CDR3 gives the full variable domain: ETGVTQSPTHLIKTRGQQVTLRCSSQSGHNTVSWYQQALGQGPQFIFQYYREEENGRGNFPPRFSGLQFPNYSSELNVNALELDDSALYLCASSPRGSGGVTGELFFGEGSRLTVL.

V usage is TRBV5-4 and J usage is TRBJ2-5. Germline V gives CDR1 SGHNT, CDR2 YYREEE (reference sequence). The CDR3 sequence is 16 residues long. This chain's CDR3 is CASSLKDLRSQETQYF.

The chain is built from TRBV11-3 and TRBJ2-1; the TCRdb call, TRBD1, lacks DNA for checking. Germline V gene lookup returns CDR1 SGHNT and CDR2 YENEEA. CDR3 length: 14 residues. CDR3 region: CASAPSGGYNEQFF.

The chain's CDR3 is CASSPWTLAGKDMGAKNIQYF. This chain uses TRBV11-1 with TRBJ2-4; TCRdb's D call, TRBD2, is unchecked because there is no DNA. The length of the CDR3 is 21 residues. Germline assignment: CDR1 SGHAT and CDR2 FQDESV (reference sequence).

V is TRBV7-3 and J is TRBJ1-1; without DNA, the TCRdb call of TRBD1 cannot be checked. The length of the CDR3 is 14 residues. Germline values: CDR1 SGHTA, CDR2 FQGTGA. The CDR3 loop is CASSRQGLGTEAFF.

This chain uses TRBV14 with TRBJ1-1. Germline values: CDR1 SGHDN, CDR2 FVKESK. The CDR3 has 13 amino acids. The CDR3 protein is CASSQDGEGQAFF.

This CDR3 is CSAPGAGSAQETQYF. This rearrangement joins TRBV20-1 to TRBJ2-5; TCRdb's D call, TRBD1, is unchecked because there is no DNA. Germline loops: CDR1 DFQATT, CDR2 SNEGSKA (reference sequence). This CDR3 contains 15 residues.

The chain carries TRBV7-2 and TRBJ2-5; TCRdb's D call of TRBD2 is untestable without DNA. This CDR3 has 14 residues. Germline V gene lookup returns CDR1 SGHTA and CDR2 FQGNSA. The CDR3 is CASSLAVLAGGQYF.

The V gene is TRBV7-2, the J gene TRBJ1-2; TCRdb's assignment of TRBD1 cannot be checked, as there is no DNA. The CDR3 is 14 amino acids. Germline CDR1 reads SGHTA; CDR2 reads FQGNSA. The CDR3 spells CASSLDGGVSRYTF.

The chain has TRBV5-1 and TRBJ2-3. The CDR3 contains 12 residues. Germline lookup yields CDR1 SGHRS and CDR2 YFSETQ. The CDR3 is CASSLQQDTQYF.

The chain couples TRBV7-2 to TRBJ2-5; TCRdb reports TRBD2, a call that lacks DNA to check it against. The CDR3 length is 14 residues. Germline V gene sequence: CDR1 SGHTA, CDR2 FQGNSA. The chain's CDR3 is CASSLQGLGETQYF. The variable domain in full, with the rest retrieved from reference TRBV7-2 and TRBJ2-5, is GAGVSQSPSNKVTEKGKDVELRCDPISGHTALYWYRQSLGQGLEFLIYFQGNSAPDKSGLPSDRFSAERTGGSVSTLTIQRTQQEDSAVYLCASSLQGLGETQYFGPGTRLLVL.

CDR3 loop: CASSLGQGVREQFF. The chain uses TRBV28 and TRBJ2-1; TCRdb outputs TRBD1, but without DNA this stays unchecked. The CDR3 consists of 14 residues. Germline V lookup: CDR1 MDHEN, CDR2 SYDVKM.